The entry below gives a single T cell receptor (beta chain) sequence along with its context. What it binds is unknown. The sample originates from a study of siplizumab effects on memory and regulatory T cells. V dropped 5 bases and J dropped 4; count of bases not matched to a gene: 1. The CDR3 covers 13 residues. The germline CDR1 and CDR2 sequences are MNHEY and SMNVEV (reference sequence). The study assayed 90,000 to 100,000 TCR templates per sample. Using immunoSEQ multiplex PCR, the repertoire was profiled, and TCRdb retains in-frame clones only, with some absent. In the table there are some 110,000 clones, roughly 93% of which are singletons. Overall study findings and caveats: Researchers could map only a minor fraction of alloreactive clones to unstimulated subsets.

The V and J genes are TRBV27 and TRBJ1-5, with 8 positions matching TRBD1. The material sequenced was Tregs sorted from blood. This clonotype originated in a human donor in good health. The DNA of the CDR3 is TGTGCCAGCAGTCGGACAGGGAATCAGCCCCAGCATTTT. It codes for CASSRTGNQPQHF.